Below, 3 T cell receptor beta chains from the same sample are listed, as sequenced in a study of blood T cells in healthy people across ages. For the second PCR, which ran for about 7 to 11 cycles, a sample-barcoded 5' primer and a J-beta primer mix were used. TCRdb re-called the 5' RACE reads with MiXCR, one entry per CDR3 protein. This sample has just under 750,000 distinct CDR3 sequences; about a fifth occur once, and the top ten carry roughly 22%. Specimen: blood. The receptors derive from a man aged 65-85 years in good health.

This clonotype came up a few times. J is TRBJ2-1 and V is TRBV6-5; D remains ambiguous. The J call may be mistaken, given a closer DNA end match to TRBJ2-7. Germline CDR1 and CDR2: MNHEY and SVGAGI. The CDR3 is 15 amino acids. CDR3 DNA sequence: TGTGCCAGCAGTTACTCGAACCAGAGACCTTACGAGCAGTACTTC. It translates to CASSYSNQRPYEQYF.

CDR3 sequence reads: CSALRGGAYEQYF. The CDR3 DNA reads as TGCAGTGCCCTTCGGGGGGGAGCCTACGAGCAGTACTTC. The chain employs TRBV20-1 and TRBJ2-5; 8 nucleotides match TRBD2. Judging by the DNA end, TRBJ2-7 fits better; the J call may be wrong. CDR1 DFQATT and CDR2 SNEGSKA come from the germline V gene (reference sequence). This CDR3 is built from 13 residues.

The V call is TRBV7-2, the J call TRBJ2-1; TRBD2 matches 10 bases. Looked up from germline, CDR1 is SGHTA and CDR2 is FQGNSA. The CDR3 consists of 16 residues. V shed 1 base and J 9 bases; nucleotides not matched to a gene: 9. CDR3 in DNA: TGTGCCAGCAGCTTAGTAGGGACTAGCGCCCTCGTTGAGCAGTTCTTC. It encodes CASSLVGTSALVEQFF.